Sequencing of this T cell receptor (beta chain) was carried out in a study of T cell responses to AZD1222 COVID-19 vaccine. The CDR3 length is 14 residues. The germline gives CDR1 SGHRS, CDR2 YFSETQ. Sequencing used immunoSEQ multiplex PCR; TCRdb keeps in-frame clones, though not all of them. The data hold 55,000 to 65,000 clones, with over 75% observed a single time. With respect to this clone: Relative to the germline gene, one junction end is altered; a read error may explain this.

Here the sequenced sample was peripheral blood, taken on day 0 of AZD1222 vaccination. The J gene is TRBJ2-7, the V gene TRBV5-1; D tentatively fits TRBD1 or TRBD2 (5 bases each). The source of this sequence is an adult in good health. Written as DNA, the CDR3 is TGCGCCAGCAACTTGCGAGGGGTAAACTACGAGCAGTACTTC. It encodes CASNLRGVNYEQYF.